This record concerns one T cell receptor (beta chain) sequence. Its target is not known. TCR beta sequencing covered blood CD8+ and CD4+ T cells. Bulk CD8+ and CD4+ cells came from magnetic negative isolation; CD8+ TEMRA by FACS. The data originate from a study of CD8 T cells in Susac syndrome. With random hexamers, about 0.45 to 1 ug RNA was reverse transcribed. One entry per CDR3 protein results from TCRdb running MiXCR on the immunoSEQ multiplex PCR reads. Of 120,000 or so distinct CDR3 sequences listed, over 90% were seen once; the top ten hold more than 0.095%. Whole-study results and caveats: An acknowledgment was made by the study that its TCR sequencing and HLA analysis involved relatively few individuals.

CDR1 and CDR2 from the germline V gene are MDHEN and SYDVKM. The CDR3 is 16 residues long. V dropped 5 bases and J dropped 2 bases, with 16 bases sitting between them. V gene TRBV28 combines with J gene TRBJ2-1; a weak D match, TRBD2 (6 bases). The sample comprised CD4+ T cells from PBMCs. This clonotype was sampled from a human donor in good health. The CDR3 protein is CASSTPGTAAYNEQFF. The CDR3 DNA reads TGTGCCAGCAGTACCCCCGGGACTGCGGCCTACAATGAGCAGTTCTTC.